Listed here are 22 T cell receptor beta chains from one sample, sequenced in a study of blood T cells in healthy people across ages. The second PCR ran about 6 to 12 cycles with a sample-barcoded 5' primer and J-beta primers. TCRdb reprocessed the 5' RACE reads via MiXCR and lists one record per CDR3 protein. The profile shows about 690,000 distinct CDR3 sequences, around 43% of them singletons. The sample taken for sequencing was blood. The receptors here all came from a man older than 75 in good health.

This chain links TRBV20-1 with TRBJ2-7, with TRBD2 identical over 9 bases. Per germline, CDR1 DFQATT and CDR2 SNEGSKA (reference sequence). V was pared by 1 base and J by 9 bases, with 13 bases of the junction left unmatched. The CDR3 has 15 amino acids. The CDR3 region has the DNA TGCAGTGCTAGAGTTGGTAGCGGGGGCCCTCCCAGGCAGTACTTC. It specifies CSARVGSGGPPRQYF.

This chain connects TRBV20-1 to TRBJ2-7; 10 nucleotides line up with TRBD2. The J call may be mistaken, given a closer DNA end match to TRBJ2-5. From germline, CDR1 is DFQATT and CDR2 SNEGSKA (reference sequence). The CDR3 extends over 16 amino acids. CDR3 DNA sequence: TGCAGTGCTTTAGTACGACCAGCGGGGGGGCATGAGACCCAGTACTTC. It codes for CSALVRPAGGHETQYF.

The J gene is TRBJ2-7, the V gene TRBV20-1; D unresolved. The CDR3 has 14 residues. Germline V gene sequence: CDR1 DFQATT, CDR2 SNEGSKA (reference sequence). The V and J ends lost 3 bases and 7 bases respectively, with 19 bases between them. In DNA, the CDR3 is TGCAGTGCTAGTCGGAGTTCTCGTGACAATGAGCAGTACTTC. Amino acids: CSASRSSRDNEQYF.

This rearrangement joins TRBV2 to TRBJ2-1; 8 nucleotides agree with TRBD1. Trimming took 5 bases from V and 2 from J; bases not matched to a gene: 8. CDR1 and CDR2 from the germline V gene are SNHLY and FYNNEI. This CDR3 is 16 amino acids long. CDR3 in amino acids: CASSLRDRHPYNEQFF. CDR3 nucleotides: TGTGCCAGCAGTCTCCGGGACAGGCACCCCTACAATGAGCAGTTCTTC.

This clonotype was counted a few times. This chain connects TRBV7-2 to TRBJ2-3, with TRBD2 matching 12 bases. CDR3 length: 18 amino acids. Germline CDR1 is SGHTA and CDR2 is FQGNSA. Trimming took 3 bases from V and 5 from J; bases not matched to a gene: 12. CDR3 coding DNA: TGTGCCAGCAGCTTGATTTCACTAGCGGGGGGTAGAGTAGATACGCAGTATTTT. Translated: CASSLISLAGGRVDTQYF.

This clonotype was picked up a small number of times. The gene calls are TRBV12-5 and TRBJ2-5; 11 nucleotides agree with TRBD2. This CDR3 contains 17 residues. Trimming cost V 4 bases and J 2 bases; bases outside gene matches: 9. Germline V gene lookup returns CDR1 LGHNT and CDR2 FRNRAP. CDR3 in amino acids: CASGSPLAGGPQETQYF. CDR3 bases: TGTGCTAGTGGTTCGCCTCTAGCGGGGGGCCCTCAAGAGACCCAGTACTTC.

Remarks on this clonotype: Possible read error: a much larger clone is one base away. V is TRBV4-3 and J is TRBJ2-1, with TRBD2 identical over 10 bases. The J call could be wrong; TRBJ2-7 is a better fit for the DNA end. CDR3 length equals 17 residues. Germline V gene lookup returns CDR1 LGHNA and CDR2 YSLEER. DNA for the CDR3: TGCGCCAGCAGCCAAGATTTCGGACTAGCGGCCTACAATGAGCAGTACTTC. Amino acids: CASSQDFGLAAYNEQYF.

The chain combines TRBV9 with TRBJ2-1; D perhaps matches TRBD2 (6 bases). The germline CDR1 and CDR2 sequences are SGDLS and YYNGEE. V was pared by 4 bases and J by 7 bases, with 24 bases between. The CDR3 is 17 residues long. For the CDR3, the DNA is TGTGCCAGCAGCCCCCGGTTTATCCGGGACTTGAAAAATGAGCAGTTCTTC. Its translation is CASSPRFIRDLKNEQFF.

Worth noting for this clonotype: The junction shows a germline mismatch at one end, possibly a read error. The rearrangement uses TRBV7-9 and TRBJ2-5; 10 nucleotides line up with TRBD2. This CDR3 spans 17 amino acids. CDR1 and CDR2 from the germline V gene are SEHNR and FQNEAQ (reference sequence). In DNA, the CDR3 is TGTGCCAGTAGCTCACCGGGACTAGCGAGCGCGGTAGGGAAGCAGTACTTC. This codes for CASSSPGLASAVGKQYF.

V is TRBV10-2 and J is TRBJ2-3; 7 nucleotides line up with TRBD2. The CDR3 covers 14 residues. V was clipped by 8 bases and J by 3 bases; unmatched bases: 8. The germline V gene has CDR1 WSHSY and CDR2 SAAADI. The CDR3 loop is CASLGLAVTDTQYF. The DNA of the CDR3 is TGCGCCAGCTTAGGGCTAGCGGTGACAGATACGCAGTATTTT.

The CDR3 protein is CASSLARGKSPLHF. The CDR3 nucleotides are TGTGCCAGCAGCCTGGCCCGCGGTAAATCACCCCTCCACTTT. V gene TRBV27 combines with J gene TRBJ1-6; D uncertain. CDR1 and CDR2 (germline): MNHEY, SMNVEV (reference sequence). Deletions cut 6 bases from V and 10 bases from J, with 16 bases between. CDR3 length equals 14 residues.

This clonotype appeared many times. In DNA, the CDR3 is TGCAGTGCTAGAAATCCCGGGACTAGCGGGGGGGATACGCAGTATTTT. Protein: CSARNPGTSGGDTQYF. The chain is built from TRBV20-1 and TRBJ2-3, with 15 positions matching TRBD2. Germline V lookup: CDR1 DFQATT, CDR2 SNEGSKA (reference sequence). The CDR3 contains 16 residues. The junction had 6 bases not matched to a gene; V was cut back by 2 bases and J by 6 bases.

This clonotype was detected many times. V gene TRBV13 combines with J gene TRBJ2-7; D might be TRBD1 or TRBD2, each matching 5 bases. The V gene's germline CDR1 is PRHDT and CDR2 FYEKMQ (reference sequence). V lost 5 bases to trimming and J lost 3 bases, with 17 bases between them. This CDR3 spans 15 amino acids. This CDR3 is CASSNTRDGGYEQYF. The DNA for the CDR3 is TGTGCCAGCAGCAACACCCGGGACGGAGGCTACGAGCAGTACTTC.

The CDR3 DNA reads TGTGCCAGCAGTTACTCCCGGGACAGGGGCTTAGCCAAAAACATTCAGTACTTC. Translation gives CASSYSRDRGLAKNIQYF. This rearrangement joins TRBV6-5 to TRBJ2-4; 10 nucleotides line up with TRBD1. Germline values: CDR1 MNHEY, CDR2 SVGAGI. With 0 bases clipped from V and 0 bases from J, the junction kept 5 bases outside the gene matches. This CDR3 region has 18 residues.

This chain connects TRBV2 to TRBJ2-1; either TRBD1 or TRBD2 may fit D (6 bases each). Trimming took off 6 bases at V and 9 bases at J, with 21 bases between the two ends. The CDR3 is 15 amino acids. CDR1 SNHLY and CDR2 FYNNEI come from the germline V gene. CDR3 region: CASRLATGGVGEQFF. The CDR3 region has the DNA TGTGCCAGCAGGCTAGCGACAGGAGGAGTAGGTGAGCAGTTCTTC.

This clonotype was observed a handful of times. The rearrangement links TRBV6-5 to TRBJ1-1; weak D call: TRBD1 (6 bases). Looked up from germline, CDR1 is MNHEY and CDR2 is SVGAGI. The V gene lost 7 bases and the J gene lost 11 bases, with 14 bases spanning the gap. This CDR3 comprises 11 residues. CDR3 DNA sequence: TGTGCCAGCAAGAAGGGGGGAGTGGCTTTCTTT. It encodes CASKKGGVAFF.

The gene calls are TRBV5-1 and TRBJ2-1, with TRBD2 identical over 9 bases. This CDR3 is 15 amino acids long. Trimming took 3 bases from V and 6 from J; bases not matched to a gene: 7. CDR1 is SGHRS, CDR2 YFSETQ, per germline. The CDR3 is CASSSSSGMGNEQFF. DNA for the CDR3: TGCGCCAGCAGCTCTTCTAGCGGGATGGGCAATGAGCAGTTCTTC.

The chain joins TRBV6-5 to TRBJ2-5; TRBD1 aligns across 8 bases. V lost 6 bases and J lost 3; bases outside the gene matches: 12. The V gene's germline CDR1 is MNHEY and CDR2 SVGAGI. This CDR3 comprises 16 residues. The CDR3 reads CASRRRQGSPKETQYF. DNA of the CDR3: TGTGCCAGCAGACGGAGACAGGGGTCCCCCAAAGAGACCCAGTACTTC.

The chain is built from TRBV5-1 and TRBJ2-7; the match to TRBD1 covers 7 bases. Per the germline V gene, CDR1 is SGHRS and CDR2 is YFSETQ. J gave up 5 bases and V 4 bases, and 6 bases lay outside the gene matches. The CDR3 length is 13 residues. CDR3 coding DNA: TGCGCCAGCAGCCTCCCAGGGGGTAACGAGCAGTACTTC. This sequence encodes CASSLPGGNEQYF.

This clonotype occurred many times. The chain links TRBV20-1 to TRBJ1-5, with D unclear. With 1 base removed from V and 2 bases from J, the gap between germline ends came to 6 bases. The CDR3 runs to 13 residues. The germline V gene has CDR1 DFQATT and CDR2 SNEGSKA (reference sequence). For the CDR3, the DNA is TGCAGTGCTAGAGTCTTGGGCAATCAGCCCCAGCATTTT. Translation gives CSARVLGNQPQHF.

The V and J genes are TRBV15 and TRBJ2-2; D unresolved. V lost 0 bases, J lost 5 bases, and 10 bases lay in between. The CDR3 contains 15 residues. CDR1 and CDR2 (germline): LNHNV, YYDKDF (reference sequence). CDR3 in DNA: TGTGCCACCAGCAGAGATGAAGGGCTAACCGGGGAGCTGTTTTTT. Its translation: CATSRDEGLTGELFF.

The chain links TRBV5-1 to TRBJ2-5; 10 bases match TRBD2. The DNA matches TRBJ2-7 better at its end, which makes the J call doubtful. The CDR3 length is 16 residues. Germline V gene data show CDR1 as SGHRS and CDR2 as YFSETQ. The CDR3 nucleotides are TGCGCCAGCAGCTGGAACGCTCGGACTAGCGGCGACGAGCAGTACTTC. It encodes CASSWNARTSGDEQYF.